The 22 T cell receptor beta chains reported below all come from one sample, sequenced in a study of T cells in Graves' hyperthyroidism and ophthalmopathy. RNA transcripts gave rise to amplified TCR beta CDR3 regions. During a first-round RT-PCR of the TCR CDR3, the HTBI primer set was used. Using its own MiXCR run on the multiplex PCR reads, TCRdb lists one record per CDR3 protein. This sample has about 400,000 distinct CDR3 sequences, with 14% to 15% found just once. The sequenced sample consisted of blood. Receptors were obtained from a woman aged 25 to 45 with Graves' hyperthyroidism.

Ten or more counts support this clonotype. The chain joins TRBV2 to TRBJ1-5; weak D call: TRBD1 (5 bases). Germline V gene data show CDR1 as SNHLY and CDR2 as FYNNEI. The germline V and J ends were trimmed by 9 bases and 6 bases, with 15 bases remaining between them. CDR3 length: 13 amino acids. CDR3 region: CARGTGSGQPQHF. CDR3 bases: TGTGCCAGGGGTACAGGCTCCGGTCAGCCCCAGCATTTT.

This clonotype was counted many times. CDR3 region: CASSMETQLGRGPDTQYF. The CDR3, as DNA: TGTGCCAGTAGTATGGAGACCCAACTAGGAAGGGGGCCAGATACGCAGTATTTT. This chain links TRBV19 with TRBJ2-3, with 7 nucleotides matching TRBD1. V lost 3 bases, J lost 4 bases, and 16 bases stayed unmatched. The germline gives CDR1 LNHDA, CDR2 SQIVND (reference sequence). The CDR3 is 18 amino acids.

This chain uses TRBV13 with TRBJ2-7; 8 nucleotides align to TRBD1. The CDR3 is 15 residues long. The V gene end was trimmed by 6 bases and the J gene end by 2 bases; junction bases not matched to a gene: 9. Germline CDR1 PRHDT, CDR2 FYEKMQ (reference sequence). CDR3 bases: TGTGCCAGCAGTCAAGGACAGGGCTTTCCCTACGAGCAGTACTTC. Translation gives CASSQGQGFPYEQYF.

This clonotype was seen many times. The rearrangement links TRBV27 to TRBJ2-3; TRBD2 agrees at 8 bases. The CDR3 sequence is 14 residues long. CDR1 and CDR2 from the germline V gene are MNHEY and SMNVEV (reference sequence). The V segment lost 7 bases and the J segment 3 bases; nucleotides outside the gene matches: 6. For the CDR3, the DNA is TGTGCCAGCAACCGGGAGGGGAGGACAGATACGCAGTATTTT. As protein: CASNREGRTDTQYF.

The chain has TRBV7-9 and TRBJ2-7, with D hard to call. Trimming shortened V by 1 base and J by 7 bases, and 8 bases separated the two germline ends. Germline assignment: CDR1 SEHNR and CDR2 FQNEAQ (reference sequence). This CDR3 comprises 12 residues. CDR3 amino acids: CASSLGFDEQYF. The CDR3 DNA follows: TGTGCCAGCAGCTTAGGGTTCGATGAGCAGTACTTC.

The chain is built from TRBV19 and TRBJ2-7; D is unclear. V was cut by 7 bases and J by 3 bases, with 10 bases left in between. The CDR3 consists of 12 residues. Germline V gives CDR1 LNHDA, CDR2 SQIVND (reference sequence). The CDR3 nucleotides read TGTGCCAGTATCGGCCCTGACTACGAGCAGTACTTC. Translating gives CASIGPDYEQYF.

CDR3 in DNA: TGTGCCAGCGTCCCGGACGTCGACAAAAACATTCAGTACTTC. Encoded protein: CASVPDVDKNIQYF. This sequence joins TRBV11-1 and TRBJ2-4; the D is unclear. The CDR3 consists of 14 residues. Germline lookup yields CDR1 SGHAT and CDR2 FQDESV (reference sequence). Trimming pared 8 bases from V and 3 bases from J, leaving 14 bases between.

Many counts were recorded for this clonotype. The V call is TRBV2, the J call TRBJ1-1; D remains unclear. The germline CDR1 and CDR2 sequences are SNHLY and FYNNEI. The CDR3 runs to 14 residues. V gave up 4 bases and J gave up 1 base, with 10 bases separating them. The CDR3 DNA follows: TGTGCCAGCAGTGTGTTTTCAGGGAACACTGAAGCTTTCTTT. It codes for CASSVFSGNTEAFF.

CDR3 nucleotides: TGCAGCGTTGAAGGTACAGCCTCTGGAAACACCATATATTTT. It yields the protein CSVEGTASGNTIYF. The rearrangement joins TRBV29-1 to TRBJ1-3; D remains ambiguous. CDR3 length equals 14 residues. Between the trimmed V and J ends, which lost 1 base and 0 bases, there was a span of 7 bases. CDR1 and CDR2 from the germline V gene are SQVTM and ANQGSEA.

This clonotype was counted at least ten times. This rearrangement joins TRBV6-2 or TRBV6-3 to TRBJ2-7; 15 bases line up with TRBD2. Per germline, CDR1 MNHEY and CDR2 SVGEGT. The CDR3 sequence is 17 residues long. With V trimmed by 4 bases and J by 6 bases, 10 bases remained unmatched. CDR3 bases: TGTGCCAGCAGTTCCCCCCGGACTAGCGGGAGGGCTGGCGAGCAGTACTTC. Translating gives CASSSPRTSGRAGEQYF.

Many counts were recorded for this clonotype. This rearrangement joins TRBV24-1 to TRBJ2-1; 7 bases fit TRBD2. CDR3 size: 12 residues. V shed 9 bases, J shed 10 bases, and the junction held 8 bases outside the gene matches. CDR1 and CDR2 from the germline V gene are KGHDR and SFDVKD. For the CDR3, the DNA is TGTGCCACCGGGACGGGAGCGGGAGAGCAGTTCTTC. Protein product: CATGTGAGEQFF.

This chain joins TRBV24-1 and TRBJ1-2; tentative D call: TRBD1 (6 bases). In germline, CDR1 is KGHDR, CDR2 SFDVKD. This CDR3 has 13 residues. Between the trimmed V and J ends, which lost 0 bases and 7 bases, there was a span of 8 bases. CDR3 nucleotide sequence: TGTGCCACCAGTGATTTGGGGACACCTGGCTACACCTTC. Translated: CATSDLGTPGYTF.

This sequence joins TRBV9 and TRBJ1-2; D unresolved. Trimming pared 0 bases from V and 8 bases from J, leaving 8 bases between. The CDR3 totals 12 residues. CDR1 is SGDLS, CDR2 YYNGEE, per germline. CDR3 loop: CASSVGGQGYTF. Written as DNA, the CDR3 is TGTGCCAGCAGCGTAGGCGGGCAAGGCTACACCTTC.

The gene calls are TRBV10-3 and TRBJ1-2; tentatively, D is TRBD1 (5 bases). The CDR3 covers 16 residues. Trimming left V 1 base short and J 4 bases short, with 16 bases between. Germline lookup yields CDR1 ENHRY and CDR2 SYGVKD. The CDR3 sequence: CAISEFWTTRGYGYTF. CDR3 coding DNA: TGTGCCATCAGTGAGTTCTGGACGACGAGGGGCTATGGCTACACCTTC.

The chain recombines TRBV5-1 with TRBJ2-7, with 7 bases fitting TRBD2. With V trimmed by 6 bases and J by 0 bases, 6 bases remained unmatched. CDR3 length: 14 residues. The germline gives CDR1 SGHRS, CDR2 YFSETQ. The CDR3 coding sequence is TGCGCCAGCAAGGTCTCTAGCGGCTCCTACGAGCAGTACTTC. Translated, it gives CASKVSSGSYEQYF.

The V and J genes are TRBV2 and TRBJ2-3; a weak D match, TRBD1 (6 bases). The CDR3 is made up of 15 amino acids. V was cut by 11 bases and J by 0 bases, with 18 bases left in between. Germline CDR1 reads SNHLY; CDR2 reads FYNNEI. CDR3 in amino acids: CAGKVQGSSTDTQYF. The CDR3 region has the DNA TGTGCCGGTAAGGTACAGGGATCCAGCACAGATACGCAGTATTTT.

This clonotype has more than one count but fewer than ten. The chain employs TRBV30 and TRBJ1-2; D possibly corresponds to TRBD1 (5 bases). The CDR3 consists of 13 residues. The V end was cut by 3 bases, the J end by 4 bases, with 12 bases between. In germline, CDR1 is GTSNPN, CDR2 SVGIG (reference sequence). CDR3: CAWSTGHLYGYTF. DNA for the CDR3: TGTGCCTGGAGCACAGGACACCTCTATGGCTACACCTTC.

This clonotype has at least ten counts. The chain recombines TRBV28 with TRBJ2-7; 8 bases are a match to TRBD2. The CDR3 covers 15 residues. CDR1 is MDHEN and CDR2 is SYDVKM in the germline V gene. The V gene end was trimmed by 8 bases and the J gene end by 2 bases; junction bases not matched to a gene: 11. The CDR3 nucleotides read TGTGCCAGCCTAGCCGGGGGGGGCCCCGCCTACGAGCAGTACTTC. This sequence encodes CASLAGGGPAYEQYF.

The table lists this clonotype with a few counts. The chain has TRBV7-9 and TRBJ1-2; 7 nucleotides line up with TRBD1. This CDR3 is built from 14 residues. Germline V lookup: CDR1 SEHNR, CDR2 FQNEAQ (reference sequence). V lost 8 bases, J lost 6 bases, and 12 bases stayed unmatched. CDR3 DNA: TGTGCCAGCGACAGGACAGGAGGGGTTAATGGCTACACCTTC. The encoded protein is CASDRTGGVNGYTF.

The CDR3 protein is CASSRWTSGRAYNEQFF. DNA for the CDR3: TGTGCCAGTAGTAGATGGACTAGCGGGAGGGCCTACAATGAGCAGTTCTTC. This chain links TRBV19 with TRBJ2-1; 15 bases are shared with TRBD2. CDR1 is LNHDA, CDR2 SQIVND, per germline (reference sequence). The CDR3 is made up of 17 amino acids. V dropped 4 bases and J dropped 2; count of bases not matched to a gene: 3.

This clonotype occurred many times. The chain has TRBV6-1 and TRBJ2-5; D gene uncertain. This CDR3 has 15 residues. Trimming stripped 2 bases from V and 5 bases from J, with 15 bases between. Germline loops: CDR1 MNHNS, CDR2 SASEGT. In DNA form, the CDR3 reads TGTGCCAGCAGTGAAATGGCTGGAAGGCCGGAGACCCAGTACTTC. Its protein is CASSEMAGRPETQYF.

This clonotype has ten or more counts. The V and J genes are TRBV2 and TRBJ1-4; D is unclear. The length of the CDR3 is 16 residues. V was cut by 5 bases and J by 0 bases, with 13 bases left in between. Germline V lookup: CDR1 SNHLY, CDR2 FYNNEI. The CDR3 here is CASSYGEGPTNEKLFF. CDR3 coding DNA: TGTGCCAGCAGTTACGGCGAGGGCCCAACTAATGAAAAACTGTTTTTT.